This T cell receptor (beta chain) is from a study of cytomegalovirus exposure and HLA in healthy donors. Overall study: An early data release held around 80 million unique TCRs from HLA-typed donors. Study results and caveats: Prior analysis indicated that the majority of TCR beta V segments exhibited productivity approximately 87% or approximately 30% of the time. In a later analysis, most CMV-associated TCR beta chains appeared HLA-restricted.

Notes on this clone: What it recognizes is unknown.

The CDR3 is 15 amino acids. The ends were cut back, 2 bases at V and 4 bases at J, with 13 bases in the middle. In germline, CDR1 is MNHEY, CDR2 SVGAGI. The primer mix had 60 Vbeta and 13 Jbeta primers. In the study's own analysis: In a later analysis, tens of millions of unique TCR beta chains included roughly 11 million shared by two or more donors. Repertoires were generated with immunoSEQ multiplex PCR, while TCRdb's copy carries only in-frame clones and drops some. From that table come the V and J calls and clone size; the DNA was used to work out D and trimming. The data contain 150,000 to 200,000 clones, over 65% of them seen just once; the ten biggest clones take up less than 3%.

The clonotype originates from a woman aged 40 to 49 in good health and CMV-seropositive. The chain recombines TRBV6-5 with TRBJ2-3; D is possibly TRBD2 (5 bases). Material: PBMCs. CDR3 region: CASSYTLGLPDTQYF. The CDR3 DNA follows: TGTGCCAGCAGTTACACCCTAGGACTTCCAGATACGCAGTATTTT.